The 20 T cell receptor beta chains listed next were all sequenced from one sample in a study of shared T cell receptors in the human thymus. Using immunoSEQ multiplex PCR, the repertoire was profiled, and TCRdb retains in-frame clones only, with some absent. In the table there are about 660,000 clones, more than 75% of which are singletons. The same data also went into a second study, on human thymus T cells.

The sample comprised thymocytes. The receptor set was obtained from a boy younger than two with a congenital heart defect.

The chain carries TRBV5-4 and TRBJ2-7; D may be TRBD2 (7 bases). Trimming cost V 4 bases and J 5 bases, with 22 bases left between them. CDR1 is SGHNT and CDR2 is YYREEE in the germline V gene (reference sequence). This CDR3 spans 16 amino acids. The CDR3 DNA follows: TGTGCCAGCAGCCCGACCAGGGGAGGGAGTTCCCACGAGCAGTACTTC. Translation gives CASSPTRGGSSHEQYF.

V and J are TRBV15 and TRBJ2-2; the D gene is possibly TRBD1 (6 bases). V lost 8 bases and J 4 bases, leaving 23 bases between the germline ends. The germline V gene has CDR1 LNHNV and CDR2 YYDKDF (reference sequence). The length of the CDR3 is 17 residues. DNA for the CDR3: TGTGCCACCTCGGCCCCCGACAGGCCCCGGGGCACCGGGGAGCTGTTTTTT. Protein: CATSAPDRPRGTGELFF.

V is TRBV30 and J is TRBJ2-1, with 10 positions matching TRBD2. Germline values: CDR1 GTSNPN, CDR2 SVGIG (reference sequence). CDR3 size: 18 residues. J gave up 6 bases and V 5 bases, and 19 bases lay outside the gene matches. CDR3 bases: TGTGCCTGGTCTCCCGTTGACAGCCCAGCGGGAGGGCCCAATGAGCAGTTCTTC. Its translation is CAWSPVDSPAGGPNEQFF.

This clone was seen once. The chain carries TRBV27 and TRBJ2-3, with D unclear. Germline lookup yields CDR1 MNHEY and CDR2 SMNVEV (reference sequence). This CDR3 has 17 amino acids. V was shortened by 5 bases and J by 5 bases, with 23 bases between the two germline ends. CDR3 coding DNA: TGTGCCAGCAGTAGCCCCTCTCGCGCAAAATCCATAGATACGCAGTATTTT. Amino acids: CASSSPSRAKSIDTQYF.

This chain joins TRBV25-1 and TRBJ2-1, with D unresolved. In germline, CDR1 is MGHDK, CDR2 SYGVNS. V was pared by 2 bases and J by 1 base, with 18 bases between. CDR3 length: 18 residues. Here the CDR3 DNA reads TGTGCCAGCAGTGAACTCCCTAGGTCTTCGTGGTCCTACAATGAGCAGTTCTTC. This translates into CASSELPRSSWSYNEQFF.

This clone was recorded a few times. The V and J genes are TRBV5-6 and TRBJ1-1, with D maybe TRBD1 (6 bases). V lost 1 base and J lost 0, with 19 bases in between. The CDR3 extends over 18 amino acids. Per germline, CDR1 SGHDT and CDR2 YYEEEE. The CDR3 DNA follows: TGTGCCAGCAGCTTGTTAACCCCGAGACAGGAGCTGAACACTGAAGCTTTCTTT. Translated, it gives CASSLLTPRQELNTEAFF.

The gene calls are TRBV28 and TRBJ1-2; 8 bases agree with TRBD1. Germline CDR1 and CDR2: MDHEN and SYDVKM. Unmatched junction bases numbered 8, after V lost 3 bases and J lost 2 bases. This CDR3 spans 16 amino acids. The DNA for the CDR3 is TGTGCCAGCAGTTTCCCCACGGACAGGGAAAACTATGGCTACACCTTC. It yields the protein CASSFPTDRENYGYTF.

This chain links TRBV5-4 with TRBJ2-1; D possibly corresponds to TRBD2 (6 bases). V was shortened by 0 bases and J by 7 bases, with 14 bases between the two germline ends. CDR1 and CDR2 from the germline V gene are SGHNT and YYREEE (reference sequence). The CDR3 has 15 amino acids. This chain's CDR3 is CASSLELNGRNEQFF. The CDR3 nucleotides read TGTGCCAGCAGCTTGGAGCTTAATGGGAGGAATGAGCAGTTCTTC. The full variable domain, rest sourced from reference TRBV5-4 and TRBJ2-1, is ETGVTQSPTHLIKTRGQQVTLRCSSQSGHNTVSWYQQALGQGPQFIFQYYREEENGRGNFPPRFSGLQFPNYSSELNVNALELDDSALYLCASSLELNGRNEQFFGPGTRLTVL.

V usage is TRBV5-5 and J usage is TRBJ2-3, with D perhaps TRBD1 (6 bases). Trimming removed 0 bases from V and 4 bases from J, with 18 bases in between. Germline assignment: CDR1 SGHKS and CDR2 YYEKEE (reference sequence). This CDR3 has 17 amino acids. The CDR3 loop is CASSLVPEGEAADTQYF. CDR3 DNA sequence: TGTGCCAGCAGCTTGGTACCCGAGGGGGAAGCGGCAGATACGCAGTATTTT.

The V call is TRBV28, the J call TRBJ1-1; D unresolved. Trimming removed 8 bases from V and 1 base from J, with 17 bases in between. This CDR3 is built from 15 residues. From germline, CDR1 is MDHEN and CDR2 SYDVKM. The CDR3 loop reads CASLRYGPANTEAFF. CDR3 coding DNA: TGTGCCAGCTTACGTTATGGGCCAGCGAACACTGAAGCTTTCTTT. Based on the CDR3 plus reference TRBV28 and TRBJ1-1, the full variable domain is DVKVTQSSRYLVKRTGEKVFLECVQDMDHENMFWYRQDPGLGLRLIYFSYDVKMKEKGDIPEGYSVSREKKERFSLILESASTNQTSMYLCASLRYGPANTEAFFGQGTRLTVV.

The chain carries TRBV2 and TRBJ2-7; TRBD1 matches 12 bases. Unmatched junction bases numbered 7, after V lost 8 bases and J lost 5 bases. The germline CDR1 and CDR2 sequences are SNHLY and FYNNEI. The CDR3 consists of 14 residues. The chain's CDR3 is CASRYRDRGHEQYF. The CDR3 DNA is TGTGCCAGCCGTTACCGGGACAGGGGGCACGAGCAGTACTTC.

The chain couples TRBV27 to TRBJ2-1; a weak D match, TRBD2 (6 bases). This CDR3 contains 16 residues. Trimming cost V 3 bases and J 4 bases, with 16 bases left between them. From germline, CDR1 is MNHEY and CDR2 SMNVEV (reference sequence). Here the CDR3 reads CASSFLRGDLYNEQFF. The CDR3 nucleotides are TGTGCCAGCAGTTTTTTGCGCGGGGACCTTTACAATGAGCAGTTCTTC.

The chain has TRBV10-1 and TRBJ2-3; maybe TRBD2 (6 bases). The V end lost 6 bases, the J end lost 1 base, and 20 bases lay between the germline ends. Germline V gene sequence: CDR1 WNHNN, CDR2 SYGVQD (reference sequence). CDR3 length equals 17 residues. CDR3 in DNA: TGCGCCAGCAGCTTCCACCGGGTGGCTAGCGGCACAGATACGCAGTATTTT. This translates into CASSFHRVASGTDTQYF.

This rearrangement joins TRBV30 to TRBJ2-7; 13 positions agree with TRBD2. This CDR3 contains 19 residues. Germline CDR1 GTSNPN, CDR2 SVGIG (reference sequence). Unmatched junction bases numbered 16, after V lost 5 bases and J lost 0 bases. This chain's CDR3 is CAWGARTSGSRGSSYEQYF. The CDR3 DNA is TGTGCCTGGGGCGCAAGGACTAGCGGGAGTAGGGGAAGCTCCTACGAGCAGTACTTC.

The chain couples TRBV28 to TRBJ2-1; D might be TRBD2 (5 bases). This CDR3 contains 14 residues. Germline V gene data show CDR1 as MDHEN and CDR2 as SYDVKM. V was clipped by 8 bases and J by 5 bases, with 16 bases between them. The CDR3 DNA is TGTGCCAGCGTTGTCGCGGGCTGGGACAATGAGCAGTTCTTC. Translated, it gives CASVVAGWDNEQFF.

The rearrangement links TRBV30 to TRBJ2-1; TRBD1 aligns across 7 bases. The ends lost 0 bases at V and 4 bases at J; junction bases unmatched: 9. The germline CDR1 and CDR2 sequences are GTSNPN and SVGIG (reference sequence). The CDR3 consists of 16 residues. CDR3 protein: CAWSVSPGTAYNEQFF. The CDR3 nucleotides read TGTGCCTGGAGTGTCTCCCCCGGGACAGCTTACAATGAGCAGTTCTTC.

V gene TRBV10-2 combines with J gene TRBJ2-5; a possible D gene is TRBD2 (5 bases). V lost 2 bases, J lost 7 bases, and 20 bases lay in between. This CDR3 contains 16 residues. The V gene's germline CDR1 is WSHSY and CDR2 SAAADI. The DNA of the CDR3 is TGCGCCAGCAGTGAGGGGTTCGGTAGCGCGGGTGGGACCCAGTACTTC. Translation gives CASSEGFGSAGGTQYF.

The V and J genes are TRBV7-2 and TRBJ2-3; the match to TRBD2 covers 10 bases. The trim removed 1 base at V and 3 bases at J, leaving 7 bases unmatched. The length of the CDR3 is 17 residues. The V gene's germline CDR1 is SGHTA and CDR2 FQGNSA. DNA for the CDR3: TGTGCCAGCAGCTTAGTAGAGCTAGCGGGAGTAACAGATACGCAGTATTTT. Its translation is CASSLVELAGVTDTQYF.

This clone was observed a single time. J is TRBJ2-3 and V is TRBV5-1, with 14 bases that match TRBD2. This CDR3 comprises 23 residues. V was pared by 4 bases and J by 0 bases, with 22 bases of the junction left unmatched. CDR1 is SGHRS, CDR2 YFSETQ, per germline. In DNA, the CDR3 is TGCGCCAGCAGCCCCTCCCAAACCTCTGGGACTAGCGGGAGTGATTCTAGCACAGATACGCAGTATTTT. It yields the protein CASSPSQTSGTSGSDSSTDTQYF.

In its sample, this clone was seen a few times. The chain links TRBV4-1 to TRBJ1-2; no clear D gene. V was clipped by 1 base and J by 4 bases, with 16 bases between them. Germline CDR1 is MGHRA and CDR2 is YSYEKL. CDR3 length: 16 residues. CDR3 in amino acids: CASSQGEDSWLYGYTF. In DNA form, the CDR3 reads TGCGCCAGCAGCCAAGGGGAGGACTCGTGGCTCTATGGCTACACCTTC.